This T cell receptor (beta chain) is from a study of CD8+CD57+ T cells in acquired aplastic anemia. Across the study: The DNA of sorted CD4+ and CD8+ cells averaged roughly 3.2 ug. The study, taken as a whole, reports: Any difference that existed in CD8+ Simpson's diversity between patients and controls was not significant.

Comment on this clonotype: Its antigen is currently unknown.

For CDR3 and TCR beta VDJ profiling, genomic DNA was the template used. TCRdb called the reads again in MiXCR, with one record for every CDR3 protein. The profile shows approximately 180,000 distinct CDR3 sequences, about 60% of them singletons. CD8+CD57+ cell expansion had been shown by flow cytometry in patients chosen for sequencing. Among the patients, none had received any therapy at the time of blood sampling. The material sequenced was sorted CD4+, CD8+, or CD8+CD57+ T cells (not recorded which) from PBMCs. The source is a human donor with aplastic anemia.

The CDR3 DNA reads as TGTGCCAGCGGCGGAGCGGGGCTATCCTACGAGCAGTACTTC. It is translated as CASGGAGLSYEQYF. This chain connects TRBV6-4 to TRBJ2-7, with 7 nucleotides matching TRBD2. The CDR3 is made up of 14 amino acids. Germline CDR1 is MRHNA and CDR2 is SNTAGT. V gave up 8 bases and J gave up 1 base; unmatched junction bases: 8.